The 19 T cell receptor beta chains below come from one sample, sequenced in a study of T-cell memory formation after mild COVID-19. TCRdb passed the 5' RACE reads through MiXCR, listing each CDR3 protein once. The data hold hundreds of thousands of distinct CDR3 sequences, with around a sixth observed a single time. Material: PBMCs or a T cell subset sorted from them (not recorded which). The receptors here all came from a man between 18 and 29 years old who had mild COVID-19 (a few samples of this study predate the infection). Cell type and time point are not known.

This clonotype came up a few times. This rearrangement joins TRBV5-1 to TRBJ1-1; D is perhaps TRBD1 (6 bases). Germline lookup yields CDR1 SGHRS and CDR2 YFSETQ. The CDR3 has 13 amino acids. The V end was cut by 3 bases, the J end by 6 bases, with 12 bases between. The CDR3 region is CASSSTGYPEAFF. In DNA form, the CDR3 reads TGCGCCAGCAGCTCTACAGGGTACCCTGAAGCTTTCTTT.

The chain couples TRBV4-1 to TRBJ1-1; 7 nucleotides agree with TRBD1. The CDR3 sequence is 14 residues long. V lost 5 bases, J lost 5 bases, and 8 bases stayed unmatched. Germline V gene lookup returns CDR1 MGHRA and CDR2 YSYEKL. The CDR3 sequence: CASSYRGGGTEAFF. For the CDR3, the DNA is TGCGCCAGCAGCTATAGAGGGGGCGGAACTGAAGCTTTCTTT.

This chain uses TRBV3-2 with TRBJ2-3; the DNA was not used to check the table's D call, TRBD1. TRBV3-2 is designated a pseudogene. This CDR3 spans 17 amino acids. The DNA for the CDR3 is TGTGCCAGCAGCCAAGAAGAATTACAGGACTACACAGATACGCAGTATTTT. This encodes CASSQEELQDYTDTQYF.

The gene calls are TRBV4-1 and TRBJ1-2, with D uncertain. V was trimmed by 2 bases and J by 0 bases, leaving 10 bases between them. Germline CDR1 and CDR2: MGHRA and YSYEKL. The CDR3 length is 15 residues. CDR3: CASSQNGLSNYGYTF. DNA of the CDR3: TGCGCCAGCAGCCAAAATGGACTCTCTAACTATGGCTACACCTTC.

The rearrangement links TRBV7-3 to TRBJ2-5; D is undetermined. The CDR3 totals 15 residues. The V gene's germline CDR1 is SGHTA and CDR2 FQGTGA. Trimming removed 1 base from V and 1 base from J, with 10 bases in between. As DNA, the CDR3 is TGTGCCAGCAGCTTAAGGGTGGGGTTCCAAGAGACCCAGTACTTC. Translating gives CASSLRVGFQETQYF.

V is TRBV6-2 or TRBV6-3 and J is TRBJ2-7, with a tentative D call TRBD1 (6 bases). The germline V gene has CDR1 MNHEY and CDR2 SVGEGT. V lost 4 bases and J lost 9, with 10 bases in between. The CDR3 contains 11 residues. The CDR3 is CASSSTGVQYV. For the CDR3, the DNA is TGTGCCAGCAGTTCGACAGGCGTGCAGTACGTC.

This clonotype was recorded many times. The chain joins TRBV3-1 to TRBJ2-1; 9 bases line up with TRBD1. Unmatched junction bases numbered 5, after V lost 4 bases and J lost 7 bases. CDR3 size: 14 residues. Germline loops: CDR1 LGHDT, CDR2 YNNKEL (reference sequence). CDR3 coding DNA: TGTGCCAGCAGCCTCACCGGGACAGGGAATGAGCAGTTCTTC. Translating it yields CASSLTGTGNEQFF.

This clonotype showed up just a few times. J is TRBJ2-3 and V is TRBV20-1, with D possibly matching TRBD2 (7 bases). The germline V gene encodes CDR1 DFQATT and CDR2 SNEGSKA (reference sequence). The CDR3 runs to 16 residues. V lost 3 bases, J lost 0 bases, and 16 bases lay in between. CDR3 sequence: CSARVRGGASTDTQYF. For the CDR3, the DNA is TGCAGTGCTAGGGTGCGAGGGGGGGCTAGCACAGATACGCAGTATTTT.

This chain connects TRBV6-5 to TRBJ1-5; D is unclear. Germline CDR1 MNHEY, CDR2 SVGAGI. This CDR3 is built from 17 residues. V was clipped by 4 bases and J by 1 base, with 17 bases between them. CDR3 DNA: TGTGCCAGCAGTTCCTTGGCTCAGGTTGGAAGCAATCAGCCCCAGCATTTT. Translation gives CASSSLAQVGSNQPQHF.

The V gene is TRBV2, the J gene TRBJ1-2; D remains ambiguous. V shed 4 bases and J shed 4 bases, with 13 bases lying between them. CDR1 and CDR2 (germline): SNHLY, FYNNEI. The CDR3 runs 14 residues. The CDR3 loop reads CASSGETVIYGYTF. The CDR3 DNA follows: TGTGCCAGCAGTGGCGAGACGGTTATCTATGGCTACACCTTC.

The table lists this clonotype with a few counts. The chain is built from TRBV27 and TRBJ2-1; D is unclear. Germline V gives CDR1 MNHEY, CDR2 SMNVEV (reference sequence). Trimming pared 4 bases from V and 4 bases from J, leaving 11 bases between. The length of the CDR3 is 14 residues. In DNA, the CDR3 is TGTGCCAGCAGTTCCTTAACTTCATACAATGAGCAGTTCTTC. Its translation is CASSSLTSYNEQFF.

The V call is TRBV4-3, the J call TRBJ1-5; D is unclear. CDR1 is LGHNA, CDR2 YSLEER, per germline. V was cut by 2 bases and J by 3 bases, with 5 bases left in between. The CDR3 sequence is 13 residues long. This CDR3 is CASSQSVNQPQHF. CDR3 DNA: TGCGCCAGCAGCCAATCCGTCAATCAGCCCCAGCATTTT.

The table lists this clonotype with a few counts. It is likely a read error, because the conserved phenylalanine at the end of the CDR3 is missing. This chain connects TRBV5-1 to TRBJ1-3, with D hard to call. V was cut by 2 bases and J by 5 bases, with 11 bases left in between. CDR3 length equals 14 residues. Germline V lookup: CDR1 SGHRS, CDR2 YFSETQ. CDR3 sequence: CASSLFGWRNTIYS. CDR3 DNA sequence: TGCGCCAGCAGCTTATTCGGTTGGAGAAACACCATATATTCT.

This clonotype turned up a few times. V and J are TRBV12-3 or TRBV12-4 and TRBJ2-5; 11 nucleotides line up with TRBD2. After removal of 4 bases from V and 6 bases from J, the junction contained 10 bases not matched to a gene. The CDR3 consists of 16 residues. CDR3 DNA: TGTGCCAGCAGTTCCAGTCTAGCGGGGGGAATTAAGACCCAGTACTTC. This translates into CASSSSLAGGIKTQYF.

The chain carries TRBV7-9 and TRBJ2-5, with D possibly TRBD1 on 5 matching bases. V was clipped by 5 bases and J by 5 bases, with 15 bases between them. There are 14 residues in the CDR3. The germline V gene encodes CDR1 SEHNR and CDR2 FQNEAQ (reference sequence). Here the CDR3 reads CASSPTRAGETQYF. The CDR3 nucleotides are TGTGCCAGCAGCCCGACACGGGCAGGGGAGACCCAGTACTTC. Filled out from reference TRBV7-9 and TRBJ2-5, the complete variable domain reads DTGVSQNPRHKITKRGQNVTFRCDPISEHNRLYWYRQTLGQGPEFLTYFQNEAQLEKSRLLSDRFSAERPKGSFSTLEIQRTEQGDSAMYLCASSPTRAGETQYFGPGTRLLVL.

The sample holds a few counts of this clonotype. The chain links TRBV12-3 or TRBV12-4 to TRBJ2-1, with 12 bases that match TRBD2. With 3 bases clipped from V and 7 bases from J, the junction kept 4 bases outside the gene matches. The CDR3 sequence is 15 residues long. CDR3 loop: CASSFRTSGVNEQFF. The CDR3 DNA is TGTGCCAGCAGTTTTAGGACTAGCGGGGTAAATGAGCAGTTCTTC.

This clonotype was counted a few times. The chain couples TRBV12-3 or TRBV12-4 to TRBJ1-2; 9 nucleotides match TRBD1. Losses at the gene ends were 5 bases for V and 3 bases for J; bases not matched to a gene: 10. This CDR3 spans 16 amino acids. The CDR3, as DNA: TGTGCCAGCAGTCCCGGACAGGGGATAACTTACTATGGCTACACCTTC. This encodes CASSPGQGITYYGYTF.

The rearrangement links TRBV4-1 to TRBJ1-6; 7 bases map to TRBD1. Germline V gene data show CDR1 as MGHRA and CDR2 as YSYEKL. Trimming took 1 base from V and 8 from J; bases not matched to a gene: 5. The CDR3 extends over 15 amino acids. CDR3 protein: CASSQATGEYSPLHF. For the CDR3, the DNA is TGCGCCAGCAGCCAAGCCACAGGGGAATATTCACCCCTCCACTTT.

This clonotype was seen many times. The chain uses TRBV3-1 and TRBJ1-6, with TRBD1 as a possible D gene (5 bases). This CDR3 region has 16 residues. Germline values: CDR1 LGHDT, CDR2 YNNKEL (reference sequence). The V end was cut by 0 bases, the J end by 6 bases, with 12 bases between. The CDR3 loop reads CASSQDRAFRNSPLHF. The CDR3 nucleotides read TGTGCCAGCAGCCAAGACAGGGCTTTCCGTAATTCACCCCTCCACTTT.